The rows below give T cell receptor beta chains drawn from one sample of a study of blood T cell repertoires in COVID-19. Here immunoSEQ multiplex PCR was the method, and the copy in TCRdb shows in-frame clones only, minus some. The data show 200,000 to 250,000 clones, approximately 83% seen once. The sequencing input was peripheral blood. The source is a woman aged 55-69 years with acute or convalescent COVID-19. Both conserved end residues are part of each CDR3. A D gene is named only where the DNA matches it firmly. Only some rows state a clone size, as once, few, many or a class for expanded clones.

>TRBV4-2|-|-|TRBJ1-1
TGTGCCAGCAGCCAAGATCCGGGGAGTGCGTCTAGGAACACTGAAGCTTTCTTT
CASSQDPGSASRNTEAFF
>TRBV7-9|TRBD2|-|TRBJ2-5
TGTGCCAGCAGCCTTAAACAGGGTCTAGCGGGGACGATGGAGACCCAGTACTTC
CASSLKQGLAGTMETQYF
>TRBV11-2|-|-|TRBJ1-1
TGTGCCAGCAGCTTTTATTACGGGAACACTGAAGCTTTCTTT
CASSFYYGNTEAFF
>TRBV28|-|few|TRBJ1-2
TGTGCCAGCAGTTTGCCCGGGTGGAACTATGGCTACACCTTC
CASSLPGWNYGYTF
>TRBV5-6|-|once|TRBJ1-6
TGTGCCAGCAGCTTGTCGGCAGGGGTGGATTCACCCCTCCACTTT
CASSLSAGVDSPLHF
>TRBV27|TRBD1|-|TRBJ1-5
TGCGCCAGCAGCTCGACAGGGGGGAGCAATCAGCCCCAGCATTTT
CASSSTGGSNQPQHF
>TRBV7-9|-|-|TRBJ2-3
TGTGCCAGCAGCTTATGGGGGGCAGATACGCAGTATTTT
CASSLWGADTQYF
>TRBV4-2|TRBD1|-|TRBJ1-1
TGTGCCAGCAGCCAAGGCGCACAGGGGGGTCGCACTGAAGCTTTCTTT
CASSQGAQGGRTEAFF
>TRBV28|TRBD2|-|TRBJ2-5
TGTGCCAGCAGTTTTTGGGAGGGAGAGACCCAGTACTTC
CASSFWEGETQYF
>TRBV6-5|-|-|TRBJ2-3
TGTGCCAGCAGCCAGGGGTGGGATACGCAGTATTTT
CASSQGWDTQYF
>TRBV5-5|-|once|TRBJ2-2
TGTGCCAGCAGCTTGGCTTTAGGGGAGCTGTTTTTT
CASSLALGELFF
>TRBV13|-|-|TRBJ1-2
TGTGCCAGCAGCTTAGGGCACCGAGCTAACTATGGCTACACCTTC
CASSLGHRANYGYTF
>TRBV4-2|TRBD1|once|TRBJ1-2
TGTGCCAGCAGCCCGACAGGGGGCGAATATGGCTACACCTTC
CASSPTGGEYGYTF
>TRBV4-2|TRBD2|-|TRBJ2-1
TGTGCCAGCAGCCTTGACCAGACTAGCGGGGTTGGCAATGAGCAGTTCTTC
CASSLDQTSGVGNEQFF
>TRBV11-2|-|-|TRBJ2-1
TGTGCCAGCAGCTTAGGGGGGCGGGAGCAGTTCTTC
CASSLGGREQFF
>TRBV10-3|TRBD1|-|TRBJ1-6
TGTGCCATCAGTGAGCGACAGGGGGCTGATAGAAATTCACCCCTCCACTTT
CAISERQGADRNSPLHF
>TRBV5-5|TRBD1|-|TRBJ2-5
TGTGCCAGCAGCCCCATCCCATCACAGGGGGCCGAGACCCAGTACTTC
CASSPIPSQGAETQYF
>TRBV18|-|once|TRBJ2-4
TGTGCCAGCTCTCAGAATGTGGGGTCCGGGGACATTCAGTACTTC
CASSQNVGSGDIQYF
>TRBV11-2|-|once|TRBJ2-7
TGTGCCAGCAGCCGGACTTACGAGCAGTACTTC
CASSRTYEQYF
>TRBV27|TRBD2|-|TRBJ2-1
TGTGCCAGCAGCTCCGGGACTAGCGGGGGATACAATGAGCAGTTCTTC
CASSSGTSGGYNEQFF
>TRBV4-3|-|-|TRBJ2-1
TGCGCCAGCAGCCAAGTCACACAAACCTACAATGAGCAGTTCTTC
CASSQVTQTYNEQFF
>TRBV10-3|-|few|TRBJ2-6
TGTGCCATCAGTGTTTTCGGAGGGAAAGCTGGGGCCAACGTCCTGACTTTC
CAISVFGGKAGANVLTF
>TRBV28|-|-|TRBJ1-5
TGTGCCAGCAGTTATGGGGGGAATCAGCCCCAGCATTTT
CASSYGGNQPQHF
>TRBV2|-|-|TRBJ2-2
TGTGCCAGTAAAGGGGCCCCTAACACCGGGGAGCTGTTTTTT
CASKGAPNTGELFF
>TRBV7-2|-|-|TRBJ2-5
TGTGCCAGCAGAACCTATACAACAGGGAGGGGAGAGACCCAGTACTTC
CASRTYTTGRGETQYF
>TRBV11-2|TRBD2|-|TRBJ2-1
TGTGCCAGCAGCCTAGCTTCCGGCGGGGGGATCTATGAGCAGTTCTTC
CASSLASGGGIYEQFF
>TRBV6-5|-|-|TRBJ1-1
TGTGCCAGCGTCGGAGAAATGAACACTGAAGCTTTCTTT
CASVGEMNTEAFF
>TRBV7-8|-|-|TRBJ1-4
TGTGCCAGCAGCTTCTTTAAGGGATCGGGAGAAAAACTGTTTTTT
CASSFFKGSGEKLFF
>TRBV30|TRBD2|-|TRBJ2-6
TGTGCCAGCGGGGCTGGGGCCAACGTCCTGACTTTC
CASGAGANVLTF
>TRBV7-9|-|-|TRBJ1-6
TGTGCCAGTACCCAGGATTATAATTCACCCCTCCACTTT
CASTQDYNSPLHF
>TRBV6-5|-|-|TRBJ1-1
TGTGCCAGCACCGAACGGGTGAACACTGAAGCTTTCTTT
CASTERVNTEAFF
>TRBV19|TRBD1|-|TRBJ1-6
TGTGCCAGTAGTTCGAGGACAGGGGTTGGAGTTTCACCCCTCCACTTT
CASSSRTGVGVSPLHF
>TRBV7-2|-|-|TRBJ1-4
TGTGCCAGCAGCTTAGGATGGCGGATTCATAATGAAAAACTGTTTTTT
CASSLGWRIHNEKLFF
>TRBV7-9|-|-|TRBJ1-1
TGTGCCAGCAGTAAGCGTGAGAACACTGAAGCTTTCTTT
CASSKRENTEAFF
>TRBV14|-|-|TRBJ1-2
TGTGCCAGCAGCCAAAGTCAATTTGACATAAAAAACTATGGCTACACCTTC
CASSQSQFDIKNYGYTF
>TRBV5-6|-|-|TRBJ1-4
TGTGCCAGCAGCTTGAGGGGAACTAATGAAAAACTGTTTTTT
CASSLRGTNEKLFF
>TRBV6-5|TRBD1|-|TRBJ1-2
TGTGCCAGCAGTTTCCGGGACGACAGGGGGGACTATGGCTACACCTTC
CASSFRDDRGDYGYTF
>TRBV19|TRBD1|-|TRBJ2-7
TGTGCCAGTAGCCAATGGGCACAGGGGGCCTACGAGCAGTACTTC
CASSQWAQGAYEQYF
>TRBV12-3/TRBV12-4|TRBD2|-|TRBJ2-1
TGTGCCAGCAGCCGGGGGGGGGAGCAGTTCTTC
CASSRGGEQFF
>TRBV7-6|TRBD1|-|TRBJ2-5
TGTGCCAGCAGCTTAGAGAGGACAGGGAGATTGGAGACCCAGTACTTC
CASSLERTGRLETQYF
>TRBV10-3|-|-|TRBJ1-2
TGTGCCATCAGTGACCTATTTCCCTATGGCTACACCTTC
CAISDLFPYGYTF
>TRBV6-5|-|once|TRBJ2-3
TGTGCCAGCACCAAGGGGCCCGCTAGCACAGATACGCAGTATTTT
CASTKGPASTDTQYF
>TRBV21-1|-|-|TRBJ1-4
TGTGCCAGCAGCCTCCCCTCAGGGATTGGGAATGAAAAACTGTTTTTT
CASSLPSGIGNEKLFF
>TRBV29-1|TRBD1|-|TRBJ1-5
TGCAGCGCAATTGCAGGGGGCGATCAGCCCCAGCATTTT
CSAIAGGDQPQHF
>TRBV14|-|-|TRBJ1-1
TGTGCCAGCAGCCTCAGGATGGACACTGAAGCTTTCTTT
CASSLRMDTEAFF
>TRBV9|-|-|TRBJ1-6
TGTGCCAGCAGCCCCCTCCGGTCGGCGGTTAATTCACCCCTCCACTTT
CASSPLRSAVNSPLHF
>TRBV4-2|-|-|TRBJ1-2
TGTGCCAGCAGCCAAGACCTGGGGGGGCATTACACCTTC
CASSQDLGGHYTF
>TRBV6-5|TRBD2|-|TRBJ2-1
TGTGCCAGCAGGTTCGGACTAGCGGAGGCTGAGCAGTTCTTC
CASRFGLAEAEQFF
>TRBV7-9|TRBD1|-|TRBJ1-1
TGTGCCACAGACAGGGTGGGCACTGAAGCTTTCTTT
CATDRVGTEAFF
>TRBV19|TRBD1|-|TRBJ1-1
TGTGCCAGTAGAAAATTGGGACAGCCCAGGGGCACTGAAGCTTTCTTT
CASRKLGQPRGTEAFF
>TRBV5-4|-|-|TRBJ1-1
TGTGCCAGCAGCCCCCGAGATGGAGGGGCTGAAGCTTTCTTT
CASSPRDGGAEAFF
>TRBV3-1/TRBV3-2|-|-|TRBJ2-2
TGTGCCAGCAGCCTTGGGGGGGCACGTACCGGGGAGCTGTTTTTT
CASSLGGARTGELFF
>TRBV5-6|TRBD1|-|TRBJ2-1
TGTGCCAGCAGCTTGGCCCGACAGGGCGGCCTGCAGTTCTTC
CASSLARQGGLQFF
>TRBV5-5|-|-|TRBJ2-2
TGTGCCAGCAGCCTCGGGACAAGAGGGTCCGGGGAGCTGTTTTTT
CASSLGTRGSGELFF